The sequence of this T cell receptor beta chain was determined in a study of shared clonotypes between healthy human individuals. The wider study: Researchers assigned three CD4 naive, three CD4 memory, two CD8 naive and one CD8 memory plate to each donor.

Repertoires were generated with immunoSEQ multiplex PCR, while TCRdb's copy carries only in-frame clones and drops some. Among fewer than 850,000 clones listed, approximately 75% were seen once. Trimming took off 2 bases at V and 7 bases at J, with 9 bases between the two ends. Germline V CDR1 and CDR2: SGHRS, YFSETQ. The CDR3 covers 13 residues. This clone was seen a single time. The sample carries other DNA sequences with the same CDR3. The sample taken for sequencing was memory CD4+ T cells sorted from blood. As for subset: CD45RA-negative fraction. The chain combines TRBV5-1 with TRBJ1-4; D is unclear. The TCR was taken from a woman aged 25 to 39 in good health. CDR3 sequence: CASSLGVGEKLFF. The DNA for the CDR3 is TGCGCCAGCAGCTTAGGAGTTGGTGAAAAACTGTTTTTT.